Below are 2 T cell receptor beta chains sequenced from a single sample in a study of tumor-infiltrating lymphocytes in primary liver carcinoma. Total RNA amounting to roughly 480 ng was the source from which TCR beta cDNA was made with a constant-region primer. A slightly modified ARM-PCR protocol with three nested multiplex PCR rounds produced these TCR beta libraries. The first two PCR rounds used TRBV1-TRBV30 primers with a Cbeta primer, 10 cycles each. TCRdb analysed the multiplex PCR reads with MiXCR anew, one entry per CDR3 protein. Among over 250,000 distinct CDR3 sequences, roughly three fifths were seen once, and the ten largest hold approximately 17%. Germline DNA was also extracted, and blood RNA derived from unsorted whole blood. Sequencing used peripheral blood. Receptor source: a woman in her 30s with primary liver carcinoma and hepatitis B virus infection.

The sample holds one count of this clonotype. Since a much larger clone is just one base distant, this may be a read error. V and J are TRBV4-3 and TRBJ2-5; D perhaps matches TRBD2 (5 bases). Trimming cost V 4 bases and J 5 bases, with 14 bases left between them. This CDR3 has 14 residues. Germline lookup yields CDR1 LGHNA and CDR2 YSLEER. The CDR3 coding sequence is TGCGCCAGCAGCCTCTTGGGAGCAGGCGAGACCCAGTACTTC. Translating gives CASSLLGAGETQYF.

On this clonotype itself: This may arise from a read error, as a much more abundant clone is one base away. V gene TRBV11-3 combines with J gene TRBJ2-2; 12 bases fit TRBD2. CDR3 length: 16 amino acids. The germline V gene has CDR1 SGHNT and CDR2 YENEEA. CDR3 residues: CAISTPGTSGTGELFF. The DNA for the CDR3 is TGTGCCATCAGCACCCCCGGGACTAGCGGGACCGGGGAGCTGTTTTTT. Using reference TRBV11-3 and TRBJ2-2 for the parts outside the CDR3, the full variable domain is EAGVVQSPRYKIIEKKQPVAFWCNPISGHNTLYWYLQNLGQGPELLIRYENEEAVDDSQLPKDRFSAERLKGVDSTLKIQPAELGDSAVYLCAISTPGTSGTGELFFGEGSRLTVL.